The present T cell receptor (beta chain) was sequenced within a study of T cells in Graves' hyperthyroidism and ophthalmopathy. Broader study findings: The model predicted ophthalmopathy a median around six months before onset. In blood, most of the thyroid clonotypes expanded above 0.001 were also present.

Germline-derived CDR1 and CDR2 are DFQATT and SNEGSKA (reference sequence). With 6 bases clipped from V and 8 bases from J, the junction kept 12 bases outside the gene matches. There are 13 residues in the CDR3. Exclusion of patients followed from uncontrolled infection, other autoimmune disease, pregnancy or lactation. Diagnostic decisions used clinical symptoms, serum thyroxine and TRAb, thyroid ultrasound and orbital computed tomography. TCR beta CDR3 regions were amplified from RNA. The study used the HTBI primer set for a first-round RT-PCR of the TCR CDR3. One entry per CDR3 protein results from TCRdb running MiXCR on the multiplex PCR reads. The table includes hundreds of thousands of distinct CDR3 sequences, more than 15% detected once. Many counts were recorded for this clonotype. Its antigen is undetermined.

Sample: blood. The chain has TRBV20-1 and TRBJ1-2; TRBD1 agrees at 7 bases. This clonotype originated in a middle-aged woman with Graves' ophthalmopathy. CDR3 amino acids: CSAMTGYTGGYTF. The DNA for the CDR3 is TGCAGTGCCATGACAGGGTATACAGGAGGCTACACCTTC.